Below are 23 T cell receptor beta chains sequenced from a single sample in a study of blood T cell repertoires in COVID-19. The assay was immunoSEQ multiplex PCR, and TCRdb's table has in-frame clones only and misses some. This table has some 58,000 clones, approximately 80% appearing once. The sample taken for sequencing was peripheral blood. All receptors derive from a man aged 45-60 years with COVID-19, enrolled during active disease.

The chain is built from TRBV7-3 and TRBJ1-3, with TRBD1 as a possible D gene (5 bases). Looked up from germline, CDR1 is SGHTA and CDR2 is FQGTGA. Deletions cut 0 bases from V and 7 bases from J, with 10 bases between. The CDR3 has 14 residues. Here the CDR3 reads CASSLTPAGNTIYF. The CDR3 DNA reads as TGTGCCAGCAGCTTAACCCCCGCAGGGAACACCATATATTTT.

This chain connects TRBV28 to TRBJ2-7; 11 nucleotides match TRBD2. V gave up 4 bases and J gave up 7 bases; unmatched junction bases: 9. The CDR3 has 15 residues. CDR1 MDHEN and CDR2 SYDVKM come from the germline V gene. CDR3 nucleotide sequence: TGTGCCAGCAGTTATCGACTAGCGGGAAGCGGGGAGCAGTACTTC. Translation: CASSYRLAGSGEQYF.

The V call is TRBV5-8, the J call TRBJ1-4; D gene ambiguous. The V and J ends lost 5 bases and 0 bases respectively, with 14 bases between them. Germline assignment: CDR1 SGHTS and CDR2 YDEGEE. The length of the CDR3 is 16 residues. In DNA form, the CDR3 reads TGTGCCAGCAGTTCGTTTCTAGACTCAACTAATGAAAAACTGTTTTTT. As protein: CASSSFLDSTNEKLFF.

Here the CDR3 reads CAISDPYRGRAGELFF. The DNA of the CDR3 is TGTGCCATCAGTGACCCTTACAGGGGGAGGGCCGGGGAGCTGTTTTTT. This chain links TRBV10-3 with TRBJ2-2, with a tentative D call TRBD1 (8 bases). V lost 3 bases to trimming and J lost 6 bases, with 17 bases between them. Germline V gene lookup returns CDR1 ENHRY and CDR2 SYGVKD. The CDR3 length is 16 residues.

The chain couples TRBV5-5 to TRBJ2-3; D is ambiguous. Trimming removed 0 bases from V and 6 bases from J, with 17 bases in between. CDR1 SGHKS and CDR2 YYEKEE come from the germline V gene (reference sequence). The CDR3 runs 16 residues. Here the CDR3 reads CASSLEVQPRHDTQYF. CDR3 DNA: TGTGCCAGCAGCTTGGAAGTCCAGCCCCGACATGATACGCAGTATTTT.

This clone was picked up one time. J is TRBJ2-1 and V is TRBV24-1; 13 nucleotides agree with TRBD2. Germline-derived CDR1 and CDR2 are KGHDR and SFDVKD. This CDR3 region has 15 residues. V gave up 5 bases and J gave up 8 bases; unmatched junction bases: 5. The chain's CDR3 is CATSVGTSGNYEQFF. CDR3 DNA: TGTGCCACCAGTGTCGGGACTAGCGGGAACTATGAGCAGTTCTTC.

In regard to this clone: At the DNA level, this CDR3 is encoded by other sequences in the same sample as well. The chain recombines TRBV7-8 with TRBJ2-7; 8 nucleotides agree with TRBD2. V trimming: 5 bases; J trimming: 4 bases; junction bases outside the gene matches: 13. The germline CDR1 and CDR2 sequences are SGHVS and FQNEAQ. The CDR3 sequence is 16 residues long. The CDR3 DNA reads TGTGCCAGCAGCCCCGGGGTAACTAGCGGAGGGTACGAGCAGTACTTC. Translated: CASSPGVTSGGYEQYF. The variable domain in full, completed from reference TRBV7-8 and TRBJ2-7, reads GAGVSQSPRYKVAKRGQDVALRCDPISGHVSLFWYQQALGQGPEFLTYFQNEAQLDKSGLPSDRFFAERPEGSVSTLKIQRTQQEDSAVYLCASSPGVTSGGYEQYFGPGTRLTVT.

There are a few counts of this clone. V usage is TRBV18 and J usage is TRBJ2-7; tentative D call: TRBD2 (6 bases). V shed 3 bases and J shed 6 bases, with 9 bases lying between them. Germline CDR1 is KGHSH and CDR2 is LQKENI. The CDR3 contains 12 residues. This chain's CDR3 is CASSPAGGEQYF. Written as DNA, the CDR3 is TGTGCCAGCTCACCCGCCGGGGGCGAGCAGTACTTC. Combining the CDR3 with reference TRBV18 and TRBJ2-7 gives the whole variable domain NAGVMQNPRHLVRRRGQEARLRCSPMKGHSHVYWYRQLPEEGLKFMVYLQKENIIDESGMPKERFSAEFPKEGPSILRIQQVVRGDSAAYFCASSPAGGEQYFGPGTRLTVT.

The chain couples TRBV28 to TRBJ1-2; D gene ambiguous. CDR1 MDHEN and CDR2 SYDVKM come from the germline V gene. Deletions cut 3 bases from V and 7 bases from J, with 15 bases between. This CDR3 has 14 residues. The CDR3 bases are TGTGCCAGCAGTTTTGTGACACGACGGGGTGGCTACACCTTC. Its protein is CASSFVTRRGGYTF.

The chain combines TRBV28 with TRBJ2-3; D perhaps matches TRBD1 (6 bases). V was shortened by 0 bases and J by 1 base, with 14 bases between the two germline ends. From germline, CDR1 is MDHEN and CDR2 SYDVKM. The CDR3 sequence is 17 residues long. CDR3 protein: CASSLWNPGAGTDTQYF. In DNA, the CDR3 is TGTGCCAGCAGTTTATGGAACCCAGGGGCCGGCACAGATACGCAGTATTTT. The entire variable domain, with the rest obtained from reference TRBV28 and TRBJ2-3, is as follows: DVKVTQSSRYLVKRTGEKVFLECVQDMDHENMFWYRQDPGLGLRLIYFSYDVKMKEKGDIPEGYSVSREKKERFSLILESASTNQTSMYLCASSLWNPGAGTDTQYFGPGTRLTVL.

This chain connects TRBV14 to TRBJ2-1, with TRBD2 matching 13 bases. The CDR3 has 18 residues. CDR1 and CDR2 from the germline V gene are SGHDN and FVKESK. The V gene end was trimmed by 6 bases and the J gene end by 0 bases; junction bases not matched to a gene: 8. CDR3 amino acids: CASSLGLAGARSYNEQFF. In DNA, the CDR3 is TGTGCCAGCAGTCTCGGACTAGCGGGAGCCCGCTCCTACAATGAGCAGTTCTTC.

Of note for this clone: Relative to the germline gene, one junction end is altered; a read error may explain this. The chain uses TRBV5-1 and TRBJ2-3; 11 nucleotides agree with TRBD2. CDR1 and CDR2 (germline): SGHRS, YFSETQ. There are 14 residues in the CDR3. CDR3 loop: CASSAGTSGAPPLF. CDR3 DNA: TGCGCCAGCAGCGCCGGGACTAGCGGAGCCCCCCCCCTTTTT.

The chain combines TRBV6-1 with TRBJ2-2, with D maybe TRBD2 (6 bases). V was trimmed by 3 bases and J by 8 bases, leaving 13 bases between them. CDR1 is MNHNS, CDR2 SASEGT, per germline. The CDR3 consists of 14 residues. The CDR3: CASSDKLASGELFF. The CDR3 DNA sequence: TGTGCCAGCAGTGATAAACTAGCTTCAGGGGAGCTGTTTTTT.

The V gene is TRBV5-8, the J gene TRBJ2-4, with D possibly being TRBD2 (6 bases). Trimming took off 7 bases at V and 4 bases at J, with 18 bases between the two ends. This CDR3 is built from 15 residues. Germline V gene sequence: CDR1 SGHTS, CDR2 YDEGEE. Here the CDR3 reads CASARWWREKNIQYF. CDR3 DNA: TGTGCCAGCGCGCGTTGGTGGAGGGAAAAAAACATTCAGTACTTC.

This sequence joins TRBV5-6 and TRBJ1-1; possibly TRBD1 for D (6 bases). The CDR3 sequence is 13 residues long. Trimming cost V 1 base and J 7 bases, with 11 bases left between them. CDR1 is SGHDT and CDR2 is YYEEEE in the germline V gene. CDR3 amino acids: CASSLTGRGEAFF. The CDR3, as DNA: TGTGCCAGCAGCTTGACAGGGAGGGGTGAAGCTTTCTTT.

The V gene is TRBV2, the J gene TRBJ2-5, with D maybe TRBD2 (7 bases). CDR1 and CDR2 (germline): SNHLY, FYNNEI. The V end was cut by 6 bases, the J end by 6 bases, with 11 bases between. CDR3 length: 12 amino acids. The CDR3 sequence is CASSGGPKTQYF. The CDR3 nucleotides are TGTGCCAGCAGCGGGGGGCCGAAGACCCAGTACTTC.

The chain joins TRBV5-4 to TRBJ2-1; 8 bases agree with TRBD2. Germline CDR1 is SGHNT and CDR2 is YYREEE (reference sequence). V dropped 6 bases and J dropped 8; count of bases not matched to a gene: 10. CDR3 length equals 14 residues. This chain's CDR3 is CASIPAGAGDEQFF. The CDR3 DNA reads TGTGCCAGCATCCCAGCGGGAGCTGGCGATGAGCAGTTCTTC.

The chain employs TRBV9 and TRBJ2-5; a possible D gene is TRBD1 (7 bases). From germline, CDR1 is SGDLS and CDR2 YYNGEE. The CDR3 spans 16 residues. V was clipped by 3 bases and J by 4 bases, with 19 bases between them. CDR3 sequence (DNA): TGTGCCAGCAGCGCACAACAGGGGCGGGGAGTAGAGACCCAGTACTTC. It translates to CASSAQQGRGVETQYF. Drawing the rest from reference TRBV9 and TRBJ2-5, the complete variable domain is DSGVTQTPKHLITATGQRVTLRCSPRSGDLSVYWYQQSLDQGLQFLIQYYNGEERAKGNILERFSAQQFPDLHSELNLSSLELGDSALYFCASSAQQGRGVETQYFGPGTRLLVL.

This clone is termed medium-sized. The gene calls are TRBV6-5 and TRBJ1-1; D may be TRBD1 (6 bases). The germline V gene has CDR1 MNHEY and CDR2 SVGAGI. The V end lost 8 bases, the J end lost 1 base, and 11 bases lay between the germline ends. The CDR3 runs to 13 residues. CDR3 sequence (DNA): TGTGCCAGCGCCCGGACAGCGAACACTGAAGCTTTCTTT. Its protein is CASARTANTEAFF.

A word on this clone: Other DNA sequences in this sample translate to the same CDR3. This chain links TRBV6-2 or TRBV6-3 with TRBJ2-2, with TRBD1 matching 7 bases. The length of the CDR3 is 17 residues. Germline V gene sequence: CDR1 MNHEY, CDR2 SVGEGT. The V gene end was trimmed by 5 bases and the J gene end by 11 bases; junction bases not matched to a gene: 20. The CDR3, as DNA: TGTGCCAGCAGTAAGGCTGCCACAGGGGTGAGGGTCGGAGAGCTGTTTTTT. Its translation is CASSKAATGVRVGELFF.

The rearrangement uses TRBV6-2 or TRBV6-3 and TRBJ2-1; D may be TRBD2 (6 bases). The CDR3 extends over 15 amino acids. Germline V gives CDR1 MNHEY, CDR2 SVGEGT. The germline V and J ends were trimmed by 4 bases and 2 bases, with 12 bases remaining between them. The CDR3 DNA follows: TGTGCCAGCAGTTCCCGCGGGACGGCCTACAATGAGCAGTTCTTC. Its protein product is CASSSRGTAYNEQFF.

This clone occurred once. The same CDR3 arises from other DNA sequences in this sample as well. The chain recombines TRBV24-1 with TRBJ2-3; D is possibly TRBD1 (6 bases). V shed 0 bases and J shed 0 bases, with 6 bases lying between them. From germline, CDR1 is KGHDR and CDR2 SFDVKD. This CDR3 is built from 15 residues. DNA for the CDR3: TGTGCCACCAGTGATTTGAGGGGGAGCACAGATACGCAGTATTTT. Translated: CATSDLRGSTDTQYF.

V usage is TRBV30 and J usage is TRBJ2-7; the match to TRBD1 covers 9 bases. Per germline, CDR1 GTSNPN and CDR2 SVGIG (reference sequence). The CDR3 loop spans 15 amino acids. V dropped 0 bases and J dropped 3; count of bases not matched to a gene: 6. CDR3 protein: CAWSVGGTGLYEQYF. Written as DNA, the CDR3 is TGTGCCTGGAGTGTAGGGGGGACAGGGCTCTACGAGCAGTACTTC.